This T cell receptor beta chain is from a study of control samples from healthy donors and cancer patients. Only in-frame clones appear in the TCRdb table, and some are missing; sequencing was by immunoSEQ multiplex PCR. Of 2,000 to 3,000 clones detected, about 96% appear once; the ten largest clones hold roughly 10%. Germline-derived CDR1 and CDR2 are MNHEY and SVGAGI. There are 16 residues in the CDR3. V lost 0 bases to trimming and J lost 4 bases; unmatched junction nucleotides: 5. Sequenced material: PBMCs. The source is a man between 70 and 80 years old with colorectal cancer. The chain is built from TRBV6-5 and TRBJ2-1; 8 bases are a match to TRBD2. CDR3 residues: CASSYSMAGGYNEQFF. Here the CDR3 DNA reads TGTGCCAGCAGTTACTCGATGGCGGGGGGTTACAATGAGCAGTTCTTC.